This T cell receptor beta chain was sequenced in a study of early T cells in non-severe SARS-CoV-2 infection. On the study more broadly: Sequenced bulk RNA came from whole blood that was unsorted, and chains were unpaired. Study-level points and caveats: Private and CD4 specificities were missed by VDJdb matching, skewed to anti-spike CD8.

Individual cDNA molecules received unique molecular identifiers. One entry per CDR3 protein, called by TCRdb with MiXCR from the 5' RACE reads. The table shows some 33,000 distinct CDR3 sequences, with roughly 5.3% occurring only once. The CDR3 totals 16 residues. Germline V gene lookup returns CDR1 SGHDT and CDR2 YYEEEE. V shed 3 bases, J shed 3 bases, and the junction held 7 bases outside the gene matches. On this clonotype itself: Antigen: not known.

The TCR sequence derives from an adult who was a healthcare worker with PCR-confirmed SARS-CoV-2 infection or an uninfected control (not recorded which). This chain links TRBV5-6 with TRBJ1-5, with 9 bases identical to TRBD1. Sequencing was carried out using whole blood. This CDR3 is CASSSDRGSPNQPQHF. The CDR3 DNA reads TGTGCCAGCAGCTCCGACAGGGGGTCCCCCAATCAGCCCCAGCATTTT. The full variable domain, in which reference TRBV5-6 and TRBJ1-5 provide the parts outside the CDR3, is DAGVTQSPTHLIKTRGQQVTLRCSPKSGHDTVSWYQQALGQGPQFIFQYYEEEERQRGNFPDRFSGHQFPNYSSELNVNALLLGDSALYLCASSSDRGSPNQPQHFGDGTRLSIL.